The TCR beta chain under discussion was sequenced for a study of blood T cell repertoires in COVID-19. As for the study in general: COVID-19 samples, acute and convalescent, were from the United States, Italy and Spain. The cDNA or gDNA used as material had been derived from T cells, B-cell-depleted T cells, or PBMCs.

The protocol was immunoSEQ multiplex PCR, while the TCRdb copy is restricted to in-frame clones and leaves out a portion. Of around 65,000 clones in the sample, approximately 79% are singletons; the top ten hold roughly 22%. This CDR3 is built from 15 residues. Looked up from germline, CDR1 is SQVTM and CDR2 is ANQGSEA. Deletions cut 4 bases from V and 0 bases from J, with 10 bases between. The clonotype comes from a woman older than 75 with active or convalescent COVID-19. Input material: peripheral blood. The chain carries TRBV29-1 and TRBJ2-6, with D unclear. The chain's CDR3 is CSVADILSGANVLTF. The CDR3 DNA is TGCAGCGTTGCCGACATACTCTCTGGGGCCAACGTCCTGACTTTC.